This T cell receptor beta chain is from a study of cytomegalovirus exposure and HLA in healthy donors. This clone showed up just once. Its antigen is unidentified. The germline gives CDR1 SGHVS, CDR2 FNYEAQ. The CDR3 is 12 amino acids. Deletions cut 5 bases from V and 8 bases from J, with 12 bases between. Use of 60 Vbeta and 13 Jbeta primers characterized the PCR. Profiling relied on immunoSEQ multiplex PCR, and the TCRdb table lists in-frame clones only, not all of them. The sample holds approximately 110,000 clones, 65% to 80% seen once. The study's findings and limits: Several of the most significant clusters appeared, in a later analysis, to be linked to common viral pathogens.

The receptor was isolated from a human donor in good health. Material: PBMCs. The rearrangement joins TRBV7-6 to TRBJ1-2, with D perhaps TRBD1 (5 bases). The CDR3 loop is CASSGGTQGYTF. CDR3 sequence (DNA): TGTGCCAGCAGCGGAGGGACGCAAGGCTACACCTTC. The whole variable domain, filled in from reference TRBV7-6 and TRBJ1-2, reads GAGVSQSPRYKVTKRGQDVALRCDPISGHVSLYWYRQALGQGPEFLTYFNYEAQQDKSGLPNDRFSAERPEGSISTLTIQRTEQRDSAMYRCASSGGTQGYTFGSGTRLTVV.